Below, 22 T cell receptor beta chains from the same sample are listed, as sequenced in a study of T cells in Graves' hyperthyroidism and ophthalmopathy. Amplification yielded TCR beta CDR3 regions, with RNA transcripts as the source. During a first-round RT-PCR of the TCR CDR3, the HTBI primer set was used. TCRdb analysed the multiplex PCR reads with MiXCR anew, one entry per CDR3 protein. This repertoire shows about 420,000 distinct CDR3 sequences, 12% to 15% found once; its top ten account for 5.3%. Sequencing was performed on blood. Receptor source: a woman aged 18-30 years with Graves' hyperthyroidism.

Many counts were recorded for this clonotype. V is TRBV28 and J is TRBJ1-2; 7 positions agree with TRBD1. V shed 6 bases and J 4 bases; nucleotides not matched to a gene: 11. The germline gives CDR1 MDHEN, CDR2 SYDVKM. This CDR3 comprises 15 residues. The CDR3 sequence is CASSQRGPWGYGYTF. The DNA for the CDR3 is TGTGCCAGCAGCCAGAGGGGGCCCTGGGGCTATGGCTACACCTTC.

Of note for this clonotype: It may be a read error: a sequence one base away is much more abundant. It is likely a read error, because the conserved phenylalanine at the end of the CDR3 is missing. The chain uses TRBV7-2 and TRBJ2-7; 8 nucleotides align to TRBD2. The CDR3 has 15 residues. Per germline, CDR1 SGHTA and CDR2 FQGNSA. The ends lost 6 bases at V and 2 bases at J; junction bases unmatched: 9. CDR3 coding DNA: TGTGCCAGCAGTCCCCGGGGGGGGGAAACCTACGAGCAGTACCTC. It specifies CASSPRGGETYEQYL.

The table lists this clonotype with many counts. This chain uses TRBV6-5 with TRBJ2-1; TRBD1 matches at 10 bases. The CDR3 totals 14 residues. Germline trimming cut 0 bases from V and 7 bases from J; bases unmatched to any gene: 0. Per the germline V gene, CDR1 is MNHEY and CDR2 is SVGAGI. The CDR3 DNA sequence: TGTGCCAGCAGTTACTCGGGACAGGGGAATGAGCAGTTCTTC. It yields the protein CASSYSGQGNEQFF.

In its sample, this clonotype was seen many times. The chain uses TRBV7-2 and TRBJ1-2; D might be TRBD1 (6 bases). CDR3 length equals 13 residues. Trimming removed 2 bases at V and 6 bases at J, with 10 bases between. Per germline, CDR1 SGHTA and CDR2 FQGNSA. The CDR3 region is CASSLSRGDGYTF. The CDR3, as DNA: TGTGCCAGCAGCTTATCCAGGGGTGATGGCTACACCTTC.

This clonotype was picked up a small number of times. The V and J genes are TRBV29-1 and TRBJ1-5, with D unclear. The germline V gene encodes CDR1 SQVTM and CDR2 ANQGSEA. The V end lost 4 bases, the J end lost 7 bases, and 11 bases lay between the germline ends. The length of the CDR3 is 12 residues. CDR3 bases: TGCAGCGTTGGGGAGTCCGGGCAGCCCCAGCATTTT. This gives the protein CSVGESGQPQHF.

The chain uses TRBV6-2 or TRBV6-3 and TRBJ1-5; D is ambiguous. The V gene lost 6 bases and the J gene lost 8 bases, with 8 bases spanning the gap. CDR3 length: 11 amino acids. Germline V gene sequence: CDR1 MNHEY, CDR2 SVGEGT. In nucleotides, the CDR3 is TGTGCCAGCAGAAATGGGGAGCCCCAGCATTTT. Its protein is CASRNGEPQHF.

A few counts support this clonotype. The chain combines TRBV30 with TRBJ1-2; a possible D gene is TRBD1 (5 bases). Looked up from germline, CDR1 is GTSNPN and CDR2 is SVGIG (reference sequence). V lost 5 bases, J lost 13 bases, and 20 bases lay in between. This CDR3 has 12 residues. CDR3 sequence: CAWDSGRAESTF. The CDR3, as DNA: TGTGCCTGGGACTCGGGACGGGCCGAAAGCACCTTC.

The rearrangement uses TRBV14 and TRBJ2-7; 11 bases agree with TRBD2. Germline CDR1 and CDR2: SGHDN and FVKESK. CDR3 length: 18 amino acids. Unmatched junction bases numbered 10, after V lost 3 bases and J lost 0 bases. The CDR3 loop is CASSHSGASGRPSYEQYF. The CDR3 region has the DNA TGTGCCAGCAGCCATTCCGGGGCTAGCGGGAGGCCCTCCTACGAGCAGTACTTC.

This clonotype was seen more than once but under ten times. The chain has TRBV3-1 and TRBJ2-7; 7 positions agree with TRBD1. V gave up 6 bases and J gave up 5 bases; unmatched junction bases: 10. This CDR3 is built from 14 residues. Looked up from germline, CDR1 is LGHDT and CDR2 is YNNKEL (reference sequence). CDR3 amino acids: CASRTTTGLHEQYF. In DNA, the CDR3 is TGTGCCAGCAGAACCACGACAGGGTTACACGAGCAGTACTTC.

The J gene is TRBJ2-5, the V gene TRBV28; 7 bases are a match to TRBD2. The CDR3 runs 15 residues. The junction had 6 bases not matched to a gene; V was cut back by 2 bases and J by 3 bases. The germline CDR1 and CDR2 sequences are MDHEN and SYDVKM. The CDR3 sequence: CASSLLGDYKETQYF. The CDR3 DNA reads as TGTGCCAGCAGTTTACTCGGGGACTACAAAGAGACCCAGTACTTC. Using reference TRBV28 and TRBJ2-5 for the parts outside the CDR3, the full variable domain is DVKVTQSSRYLVKRTGEKVFLECVQDMDHENMFWYRQDPGLGLRLIYFSYDVKMKEKGDIPEGYSVSREKKERFSLILESASTNQTSMYLCASSLLGDYKETQYFGPGTRLLVL.

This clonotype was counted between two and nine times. This CDR3 reads CASSLVGTDYYEQYF. The CDR3 DNA sequence: TGTGCCAGCAGCTTGGTCGGGACAGATTATTACGAGCAGTACTTC. The chain is built from TRBV11-2 and TRBJ2-7; 7 bases are shared with TRBD1. The junction had 9 bases not matched to a gene; V was cut back by 3 bases and J by 4 bases. This CDR3 is 15 amino acids long. CDR1 is SGHAT, CDR2 FQNNGV, per germline.

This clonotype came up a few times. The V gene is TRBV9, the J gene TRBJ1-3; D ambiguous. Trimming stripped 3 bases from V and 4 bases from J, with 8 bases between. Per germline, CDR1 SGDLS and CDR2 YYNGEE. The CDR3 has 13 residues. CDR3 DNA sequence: TGTGCCAGCAGCGCGTTCCTCGGAAACACCATATATTTT. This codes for CASSAFLGNTIYF.

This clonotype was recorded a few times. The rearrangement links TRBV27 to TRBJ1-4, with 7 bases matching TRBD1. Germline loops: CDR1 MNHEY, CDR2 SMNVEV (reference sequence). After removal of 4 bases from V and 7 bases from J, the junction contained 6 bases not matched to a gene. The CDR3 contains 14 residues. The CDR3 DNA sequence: TGTGCCAGCAGTTCCCAGGGGGATGGTGAAAAACTGTTTTTT. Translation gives CASSSQGDGEKLFF.

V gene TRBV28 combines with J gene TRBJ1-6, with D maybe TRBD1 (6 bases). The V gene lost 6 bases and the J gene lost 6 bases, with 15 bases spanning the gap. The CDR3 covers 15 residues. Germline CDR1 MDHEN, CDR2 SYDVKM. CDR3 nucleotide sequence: TGTGCCAGCAGAAGTTCTACAGGGTCTAATTCACCCCTCCACTTT. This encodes CASRSSTGSNSPLHF.

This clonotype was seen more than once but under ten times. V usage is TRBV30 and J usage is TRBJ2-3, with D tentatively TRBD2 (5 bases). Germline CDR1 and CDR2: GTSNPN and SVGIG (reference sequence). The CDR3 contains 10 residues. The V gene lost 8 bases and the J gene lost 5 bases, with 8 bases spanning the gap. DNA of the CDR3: TGTGCCCGAGGGCGAGATACGCAGTATTTT. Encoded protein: CARGRDTQYF.

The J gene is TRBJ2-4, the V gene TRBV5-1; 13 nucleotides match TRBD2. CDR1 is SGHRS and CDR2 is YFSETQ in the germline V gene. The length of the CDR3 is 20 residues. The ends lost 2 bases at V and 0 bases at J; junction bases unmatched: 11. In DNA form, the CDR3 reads TGCGCCAGCAGCTTTACAGGAGAGGGACTAGCGGGAATAGCCAAAAACATTCAGTACTTC. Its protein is CASSFTGEGLAGIAKNIQYF.

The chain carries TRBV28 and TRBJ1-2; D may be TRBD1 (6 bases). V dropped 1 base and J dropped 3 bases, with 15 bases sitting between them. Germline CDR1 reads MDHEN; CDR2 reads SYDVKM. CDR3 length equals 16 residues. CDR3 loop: CASSLFLGQSDYGYTF. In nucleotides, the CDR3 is TGTGCCAGCAGTTTATTCCTCGGACAGAGCGACTATGGCTACACCTTC.

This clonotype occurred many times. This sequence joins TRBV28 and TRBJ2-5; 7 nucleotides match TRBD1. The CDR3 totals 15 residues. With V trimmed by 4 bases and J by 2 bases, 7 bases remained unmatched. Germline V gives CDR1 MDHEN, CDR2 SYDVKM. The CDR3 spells CASSSIGTEQETQYF. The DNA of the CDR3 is TGTGCCAGCAGTTCCATCGGGACAGAACAAGAGACCCAGTACTTC.

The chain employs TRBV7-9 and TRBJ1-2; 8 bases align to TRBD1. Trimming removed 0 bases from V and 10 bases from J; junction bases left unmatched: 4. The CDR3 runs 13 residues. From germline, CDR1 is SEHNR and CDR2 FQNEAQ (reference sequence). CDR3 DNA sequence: TGTGCCAGCAGCTTAGCGGACAGGGATGTCTACACCTTC. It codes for CASSLADRDVYTF.

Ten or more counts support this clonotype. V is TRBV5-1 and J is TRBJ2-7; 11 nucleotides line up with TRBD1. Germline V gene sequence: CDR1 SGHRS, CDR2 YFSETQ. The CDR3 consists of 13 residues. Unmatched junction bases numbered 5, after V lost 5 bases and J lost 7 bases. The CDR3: CASRSGQGGEQYF. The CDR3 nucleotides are TGCGCCAGCAGGTCGGGACAGGGGGGAGAGCAGTACTTC.

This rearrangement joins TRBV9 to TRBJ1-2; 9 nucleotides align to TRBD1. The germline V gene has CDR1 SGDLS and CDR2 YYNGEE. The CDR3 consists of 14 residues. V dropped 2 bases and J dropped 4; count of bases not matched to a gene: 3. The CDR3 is CASSVTGGSYGYTF. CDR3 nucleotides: TGTGCCAGCAGCGTGACAGGGGGGAGCTATGGCTACACCTTC.

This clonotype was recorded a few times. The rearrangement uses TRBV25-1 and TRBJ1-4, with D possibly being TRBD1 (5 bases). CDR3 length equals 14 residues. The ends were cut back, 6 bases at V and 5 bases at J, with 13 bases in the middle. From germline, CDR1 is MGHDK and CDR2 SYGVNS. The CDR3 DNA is TGTGCCAGCAGAGCCCGGACATCAAATGAAAAACTGTTTTTT. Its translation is CASRARTSNEKLFF.